This T cell receptor beta chain was recorded in a study (dated by TCRdb to about 2016). This clonotype was observed many times. Its antigen has not been determined. No much larger clonotype is one base removed from it; base qualities were not supplied. The germline V gene supplies CDR1 SGDLS and CDR2 YYNGEE. Including the terminal cysteine and phenylalanine, the CDR3 comprises 14 residues. Only CDR3 DNA is held: 42 bases, read in frame from base 1. V was cut back by 3 bases and J by 4 bases, leaving a gap of 13 bases between them. Receptor amplification or capture employed RT-PCR. Reads for this sample came from an Illumina MiSeq. The public reads were reanalyzed by TCRdb: fastp trimming at Q25, MiXCR alignment, in-frame beta chains only. One record per CDR3 amino acid sequence lists the most common genes and DNA. This sample gives almost 700,000 distinct CDR3 sequences in total; about 14% of them show up just once. Of the sample, 3.6% is held by the ten largest clones.

Source material: memory CD4+ T cells from blood. The receptor was derived from a female donor in good health, serving as a healthy control. The chain employs TRBV9 and TRBJ1-2; the D gene is perhaps TRBD1, from 6 matching bases. The CDR3 protein sequence reads: CASSDGTPRYGYTF. DNA sequence: TGTGCCAGCAGCGATGGGACACCTCGCTATGGCTACACCTTC.